This T cell receptor (beta chain) was observed in a study of OX40 agonist ivuxolimab in advanced cancers. At cycle 4 day 1, cycle 7 day 1, and baseline, blood was sampled. The method was immunoSEQ multiplex PCR; TCRdb's version includes in-frame clones alone and lacks a portion of them. This table has around 60,000 clones, 77% appearing once. V lost 0 bases and J lost 2; bases outside the gene matches: 6. Germline values: CDR1 ENHRY, CDR2 SYGVKD. CDR3 size: 17 residues. Sample: CD4+ or CD8+ T cells sorted from blood, taken in a trial of the OX40 agonist ivuxolimab. This chain links TRBV10-3 with TRBJ2-3; 9 positions agree with TRBD2. The TCR originated in an adult with an advanced solid tumor such as melanoma, head and neck, liver or kidney cancer. DNA of the CDR3: TGTGCCATCAGTGAGTCGACGGGACTAGCTCTCACAGATACGCAGTATTTT. This codes for CAISESTGLALTDTQYF.